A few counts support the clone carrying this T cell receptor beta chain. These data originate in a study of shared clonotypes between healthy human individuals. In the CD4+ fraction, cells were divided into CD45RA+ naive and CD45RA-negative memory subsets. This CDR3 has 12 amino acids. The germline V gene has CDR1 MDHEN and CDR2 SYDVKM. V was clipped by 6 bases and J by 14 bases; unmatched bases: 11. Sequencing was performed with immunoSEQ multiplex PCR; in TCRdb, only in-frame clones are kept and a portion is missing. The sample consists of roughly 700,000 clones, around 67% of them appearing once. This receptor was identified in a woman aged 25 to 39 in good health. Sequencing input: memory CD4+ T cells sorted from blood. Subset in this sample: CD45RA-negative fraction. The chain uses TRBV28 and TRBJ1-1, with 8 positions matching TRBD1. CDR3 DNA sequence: TGTGCCAGCAGGAACAGGGGGTGGAAGGTATTCTTT. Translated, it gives CASRNRGWKVFF.